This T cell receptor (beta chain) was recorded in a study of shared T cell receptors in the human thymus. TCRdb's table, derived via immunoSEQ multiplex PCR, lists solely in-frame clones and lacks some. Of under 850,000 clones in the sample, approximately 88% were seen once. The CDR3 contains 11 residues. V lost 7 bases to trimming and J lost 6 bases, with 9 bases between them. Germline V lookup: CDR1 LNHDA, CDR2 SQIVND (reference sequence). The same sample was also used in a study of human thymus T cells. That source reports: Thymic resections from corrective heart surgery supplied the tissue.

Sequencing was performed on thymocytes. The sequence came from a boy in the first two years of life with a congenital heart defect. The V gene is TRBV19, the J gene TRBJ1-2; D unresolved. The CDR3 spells CASTAGDGYTF. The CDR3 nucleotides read TGTGCCAGTACGGCAGGCGATGGCTACACCTTC.